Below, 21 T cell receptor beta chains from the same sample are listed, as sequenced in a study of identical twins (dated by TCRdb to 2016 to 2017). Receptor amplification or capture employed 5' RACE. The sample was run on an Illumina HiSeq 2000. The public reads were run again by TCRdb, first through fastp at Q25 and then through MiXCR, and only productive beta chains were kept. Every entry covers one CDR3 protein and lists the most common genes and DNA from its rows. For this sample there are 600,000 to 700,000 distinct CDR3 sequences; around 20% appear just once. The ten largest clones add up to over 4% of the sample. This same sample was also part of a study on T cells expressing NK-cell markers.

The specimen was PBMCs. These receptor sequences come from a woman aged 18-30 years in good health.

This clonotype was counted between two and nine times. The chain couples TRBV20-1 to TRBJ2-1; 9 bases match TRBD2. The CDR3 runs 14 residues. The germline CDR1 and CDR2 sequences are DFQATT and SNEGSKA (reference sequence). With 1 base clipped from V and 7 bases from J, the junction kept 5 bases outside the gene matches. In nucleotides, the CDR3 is TGCAGTGCTAGAGGGTCTAGCGGGAAAAATGAGCAGTTCTTC. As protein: CSARGSSGKNEQFF.

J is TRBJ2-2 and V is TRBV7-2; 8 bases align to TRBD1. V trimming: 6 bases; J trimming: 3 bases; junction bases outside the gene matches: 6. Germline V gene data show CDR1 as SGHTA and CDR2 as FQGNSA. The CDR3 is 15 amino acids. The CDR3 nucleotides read TGTGCCAGCAGTCCTAGACAGGGGTACACCGGGGAGCTGTTTTTT. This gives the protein CASSPRQGYTGELFF.

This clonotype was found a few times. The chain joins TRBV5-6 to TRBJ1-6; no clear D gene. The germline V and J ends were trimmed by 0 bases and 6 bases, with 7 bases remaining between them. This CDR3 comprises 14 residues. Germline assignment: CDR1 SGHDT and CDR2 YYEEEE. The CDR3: CASSLVQPNSPLHF. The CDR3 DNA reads TGTGCCAGCAGCTTGGTTCAGCCTAATTCACCCCTCCACTTT.

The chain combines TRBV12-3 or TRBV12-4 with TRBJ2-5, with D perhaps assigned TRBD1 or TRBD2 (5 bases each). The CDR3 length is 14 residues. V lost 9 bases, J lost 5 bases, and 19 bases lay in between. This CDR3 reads CASRHPGRGETQYF. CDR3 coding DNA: TGTGCCAGTCGCCACCCGGGGCGTGGGGAGACCCAGTACTTC.

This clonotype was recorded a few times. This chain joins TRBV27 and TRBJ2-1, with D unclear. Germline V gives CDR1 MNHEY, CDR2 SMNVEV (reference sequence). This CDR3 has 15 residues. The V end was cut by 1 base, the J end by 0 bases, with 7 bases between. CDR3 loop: CASSLYESSYNEQFF. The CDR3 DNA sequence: TGTGCCAGCAGTTTATACGAGAGCTCCTACAATGAGCAGTTCTTC.

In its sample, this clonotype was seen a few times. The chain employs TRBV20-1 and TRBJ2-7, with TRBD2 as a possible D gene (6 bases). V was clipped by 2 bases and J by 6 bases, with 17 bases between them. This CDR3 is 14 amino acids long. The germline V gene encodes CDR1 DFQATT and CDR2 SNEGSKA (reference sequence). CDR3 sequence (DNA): TGCAGTGCTAGAAAGTTCGGCGGGGCAGGCGAGCAGTACTTC. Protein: CSARKFGGAGEQYF.

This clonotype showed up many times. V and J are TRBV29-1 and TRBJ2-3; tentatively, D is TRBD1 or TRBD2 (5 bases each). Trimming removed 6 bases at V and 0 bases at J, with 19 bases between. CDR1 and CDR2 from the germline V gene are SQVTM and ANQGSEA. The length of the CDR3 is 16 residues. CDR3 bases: TGCAGCGTAGAGCCAGGGACGGTCAGAAGCACAGATACGCAGTATTTT. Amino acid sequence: CSVEPGTVRSTDTQYF.

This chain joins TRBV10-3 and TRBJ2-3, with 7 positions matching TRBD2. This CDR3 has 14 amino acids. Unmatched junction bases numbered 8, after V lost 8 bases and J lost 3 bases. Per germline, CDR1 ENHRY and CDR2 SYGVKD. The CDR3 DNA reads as TGTGCCATCGCACTCGGGGAGGGGACAGATACGCAGTATTTT. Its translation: CAIALGEGTDTQYF.

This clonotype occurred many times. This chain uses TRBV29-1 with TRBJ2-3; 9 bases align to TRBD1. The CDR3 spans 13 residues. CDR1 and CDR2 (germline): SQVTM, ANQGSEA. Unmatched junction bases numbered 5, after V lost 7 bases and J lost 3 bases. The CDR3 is CSAPGQGTDTQYF. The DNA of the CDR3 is TGCAGCGCGCCGGGACAGGGAACAGATACGCAGTATTTT.

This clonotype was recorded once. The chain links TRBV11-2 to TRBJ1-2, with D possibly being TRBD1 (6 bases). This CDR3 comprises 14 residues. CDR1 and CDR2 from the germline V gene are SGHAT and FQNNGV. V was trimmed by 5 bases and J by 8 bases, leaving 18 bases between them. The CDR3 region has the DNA TGTGCCAGCAGCCCCACGGCAGGGGCTGGCGGCTACACCTTC. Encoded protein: CASSPTAGAGGYTF.

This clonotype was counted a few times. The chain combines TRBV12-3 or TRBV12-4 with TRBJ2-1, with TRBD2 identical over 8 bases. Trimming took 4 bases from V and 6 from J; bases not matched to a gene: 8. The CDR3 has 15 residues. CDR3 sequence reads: CASSSLAGWGNEQFF. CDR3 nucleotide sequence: TGTGCCAGCAGTTCTTTAGCGGGGTGGGGCAATGAGCAGTTCTTC.

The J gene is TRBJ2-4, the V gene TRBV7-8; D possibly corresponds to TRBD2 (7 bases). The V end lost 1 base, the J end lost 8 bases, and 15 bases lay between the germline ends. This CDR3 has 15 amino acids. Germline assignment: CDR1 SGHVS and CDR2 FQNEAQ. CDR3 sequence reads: CASSLGGRELDIQYF. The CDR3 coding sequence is TGTGCCAGCAGCTTAGGGGGGCGGGAGCTGGACATTCAGTACTTC.

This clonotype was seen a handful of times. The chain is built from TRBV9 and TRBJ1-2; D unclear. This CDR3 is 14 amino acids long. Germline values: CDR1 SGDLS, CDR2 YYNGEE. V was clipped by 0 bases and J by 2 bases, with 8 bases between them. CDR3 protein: CASSVVPENYGYTF. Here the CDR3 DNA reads TGTGCCAGCAGCGTAGTTCCAGAAAACTATGGCTACACCTTC.

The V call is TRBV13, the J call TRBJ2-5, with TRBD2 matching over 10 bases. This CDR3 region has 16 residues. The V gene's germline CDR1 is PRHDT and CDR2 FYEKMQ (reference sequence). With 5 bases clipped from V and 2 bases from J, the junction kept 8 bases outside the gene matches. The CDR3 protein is CASSHRTSGSQETQYF. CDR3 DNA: TGTGCCAGCAGCCACCGGACTAGCGGCTCACAAGAGACCCAGTACTTC.

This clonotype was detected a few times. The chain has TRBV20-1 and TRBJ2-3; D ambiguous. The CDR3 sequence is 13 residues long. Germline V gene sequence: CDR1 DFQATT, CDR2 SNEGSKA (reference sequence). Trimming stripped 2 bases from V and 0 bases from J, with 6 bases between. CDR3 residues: CSARRASTDTQYF. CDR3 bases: TGCAGTGCTAGACGGGCTAGCACAGATACGCAGTATTTT.

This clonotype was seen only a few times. CDR3 in DNA: TGTGCCAGCAGCAGGGACAGCTGGACTGAAGCTTTCTTT. Translated: CASSRDSWTEAFF. The chain combines TRBV7-9 with TRBJ1-1; 7 positions agree with TRBD1. J was trimmed by 5 bases and V by 5 bases; bases with no gene match: 5. Germline V gene lookup returns CDR1 SEHNR and CDR2 FQNEAQ (reference sequence). The CDR3 has 13 amino acids.

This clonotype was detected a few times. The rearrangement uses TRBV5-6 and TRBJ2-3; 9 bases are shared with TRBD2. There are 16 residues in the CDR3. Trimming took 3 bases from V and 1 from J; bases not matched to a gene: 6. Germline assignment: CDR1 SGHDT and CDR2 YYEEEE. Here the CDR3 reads CASSSQGLARTDTQYF. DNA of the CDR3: TGTGCCAGCAGCTCCCAAGGACTAGCGCGCACAGATACGCAGTATTTT.

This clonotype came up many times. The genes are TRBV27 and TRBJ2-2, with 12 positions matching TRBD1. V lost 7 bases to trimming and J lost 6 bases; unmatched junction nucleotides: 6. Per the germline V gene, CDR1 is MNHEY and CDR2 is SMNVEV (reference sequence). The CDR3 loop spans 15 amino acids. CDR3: CASKPGQGASGELFF. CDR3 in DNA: TGTGCCAGCAAACCGGGACAGGGGGCCTCCGGGGAGCTGTTTTTT.

CDR3 residues: CASSVGQGARNTIYF. The CDR3 DNA sequence: TGTGCCAGCAGCGTTGGACAGGGGGCCAGAAACACCATATATTTT. The gene calls are TRBV11-2 and TRBJ1-3, with TRBD1 matching 11 bases. The length of the CDR3 is 15 residues. In germline, CDR1 is SGHAT, CDR2 FQNNGV. Germline trimming cut 5 bases from V and 5 bases from J; bases unmatched to any gene: 5.

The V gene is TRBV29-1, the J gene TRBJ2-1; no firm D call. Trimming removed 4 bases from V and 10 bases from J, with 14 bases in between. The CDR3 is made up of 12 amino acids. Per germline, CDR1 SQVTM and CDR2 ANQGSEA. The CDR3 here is CSVAQRSAEQFF. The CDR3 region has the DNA TGCAGCGTTGCCCAACGGAGCGCCGAGCAGTTCTTC.

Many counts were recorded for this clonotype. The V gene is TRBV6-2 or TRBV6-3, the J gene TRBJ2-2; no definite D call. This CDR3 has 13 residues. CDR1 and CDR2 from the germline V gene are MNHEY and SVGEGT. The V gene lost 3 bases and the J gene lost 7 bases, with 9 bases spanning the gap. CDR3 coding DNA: TGTGCCAGCAGTTATCGGTTGAGCGGGGAGCTGTTTTTT. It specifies CASSYRLSGELFF.